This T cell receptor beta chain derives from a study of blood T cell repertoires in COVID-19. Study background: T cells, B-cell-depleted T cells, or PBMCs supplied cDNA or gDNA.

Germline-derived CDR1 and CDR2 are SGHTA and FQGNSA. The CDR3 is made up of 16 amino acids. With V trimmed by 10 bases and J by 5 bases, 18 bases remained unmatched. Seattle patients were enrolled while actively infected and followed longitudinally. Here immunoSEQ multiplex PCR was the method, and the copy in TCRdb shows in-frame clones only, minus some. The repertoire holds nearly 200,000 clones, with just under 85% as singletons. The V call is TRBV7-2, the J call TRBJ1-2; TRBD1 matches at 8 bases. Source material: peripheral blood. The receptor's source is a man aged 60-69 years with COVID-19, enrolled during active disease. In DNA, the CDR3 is TGTGCCACCCCGGAAAGACTGACAGGGGTTTGGTATGGCTACACCTTC. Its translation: CATPERLTGVWYGYTF.